A selection of T cell receptor beta chains follows, all from one sample in a study of cytomegalovirus exposure and HLA in healthy donors. The assay was immunoSEQ multiplex PCR, and TCRdb's table has in-frame clones only and misses some. In the table there are 130,000 to 150,000 clones, about three quarters of which are singletons. Specimen: PBMCs. These TCRs come from a male donor in good health and CMV-seropositive. Both conserved end residues are part of each CDR3. Each record gives: CDR3 protein, CDR3 DNA, CDR3 length, J gene, V gene, clone size, D gene. A D gene is named only where the DNA matches it firmly. Clone sizes are given selectively: once, few, many, or a class where the clone is expanded.

CASSPGQLYEQYF,TGCGCCAGCAGCCCAGGACAACTATACGAGCAGTACTTC,13,TRBJ2-7,TRBV4-1,once,.
CASSFLAGGPEKPGNEQFF,TGTGCCAGCAGTTTTTTGGCGGGAGGGCCAGAGAAACCCGGCAATGAGCAGTTCTTC,19,TRBJ2-1,TRBV27,.,TRBD2
CASSSRGQGVDEQFF,TGTGCCAGCAGCTCCAGGGGACAAGGAGTCGATGAGCAGTTCTTC,15,TRBJ2-1,TRBV11-2,.,.
CASSYSGGVNYGYPF,TGTGCCAGCAGTTACTCGGGGGGGGTAAACTATGGCTACCCCTTC,15,TRBJ1-2,TRBV6-5,.,.
CAPATGSEVDEAFF,TGCGCTCCCGCCACGGGGTCTGAGGTCGATGAAGCTTTCTTT,14,TRBJ1-1,TRBV23-1,.,.
CASWDRGGGYTF,TGTGCCAGCTGGGACAGGGGAGGGGGCTACACCTTC,12,TRBJ1-2,TRBV7-6,.,TRBD1
CASSLDDLSWRGDTQYF,TGTGCCAGCAGCTTAGATGACCTTAGCTGGAGAGGAGATACGCAGTATTTT,17,TRBJ2-3,TRBV7-2,.,.
CASTPLVAHNEQFF,TGTGCCAGCACCCCCTTAGTAGCCCACAATGAGCAGTTCTTC,14,TRBJ2-1,TRBV5-8,.,.
CASRPTATSEKLFF,TGTGCCAGCAGGCCAACAGCTACCTCTGAAAAACTGTTTTTT,14,TRBJ1-4,TRBV6-1,.,.
CASSWPETQYF,TGTGCCAGCAGCTGGCCAGAGACCCAGTACTTC,11,TRBJ2-5,TRBV5-8,few,.
CASSLALVDPSSGNTIYF,TGTGCCAGCAGCTTAGCGCTCGTCGATCCGAGCTCTGGAAACACCATATATTTT,18,TRBJ1-3,TRBV7-2,few,.
CASSYQGADYGYTF,TGCGCCAGCAGCTACCAGGGGGCGGACTATGGCTACACCTTC,14,TRBJ1-2,TRBV5-1,few,TRBD1
CASSTLAEETQYF,TGTGCCAGCAGCACACTAGCGGAAGAGACCCAGTACTTC,13,TRBJ2-5,TRBV5-6,.,TRBD2
CASSQGGDQPQHF,TGCGCCAGCAGTCAAGGGGGGGATCAGCCCCAGCATTTT,13,TRBJ1-5,TRBV10-1,.,.
CASSARLAGVHEQYF,TGTGCCAGCAGCGCTCGACTAGCGGGAGTCCACGAGCAGTACTTC,15,TRBJ2-7,TRBV9,once,TRBD2
CASVSDTSSYNEQFF,TGTGCTAGTGTTTCGGACACGAGCTCCTACAATGAGCAGTTCTTC,15,TRBJ2-1,TRBV12-5,.,.
CASGTSGRSTGELFF,TGTGCCAGCGGGACTAGCGGGAGGAGCACCGGGGAGCTGTTTTTT,15,TRBJ2-2,TRBV27,.,TRBD2
CASSLVPRTGGVSYGYTF,TGTGCCAGCAGCTTAGTCCCCCGGACAGGGGGTGTATCCTATGGCTACACCTTC,18,TRBJ1-2,TRBV7-2,once,TRBD1
CASSGGTSGGNEQFF,TGTGCCAGCAGTGGAGGGACTAGCGGGGGCAATGAGCAGTTCTTC,15,TRBJ2-1,TRBV6-5,.,TRBD2
CASTSRGRLIGYTF,TGTGCCAGCACTTCCAGGGGGCGGCTTATTGGCTACACCTTC,14,TRBJ1-2,TRBV5-4,.,TRBD1
CASSLGGGGGETQYF,TGTGCCAGCAGCTTAGGAGGGGGCGGTGGGGAGACCCAGTACTTC,15,TRBJ2-5,TRBV7-2,.,TRBD1
CASSLTTFPPLHF,TGTGCCAGCAGTTTAACAACCTTCCCGCCGCTCCACTTT,13,TRBJ1-6,TRBV27,.,.
CAISERGDQETQYF,TGTGCCATCAGTGAACGGGGTGACCAAGAGACCCAGTACTTC,14,TRBJ2-5,TRBV10-3,.,.
CASSQGDRSTEAFF,TGTGCCAGCAGCCAAGGGGACAGAAGCACTGAAGCTTTCTTT,14,TRBJ1-1,TRBV4-2,.,TRBD1
CASSPPRLRSGANVLTF,TGTGCCAGCAGCCCCCCTCGACTCCGCTCTGGGGCCAACGTCCTGACTTTC,17,TRBJ2-6,TRBV9,once,.
CASSRRGPQETQYF,TGTGCCAGCAGCCGGAGGGGGCCTCAAGAGACCCAGTACTTC,14,TRBJ2-5,TRBV7-2,.,.
CASSLVSSGDVYEQYF,TGTGCCAGCAGCTTAGTTAGTAGCGGGGATGTCTACGAGCAGTACTTC,16,TRBJ2-7,TRBV11-2,few,TRBD2
CASSDSGTGREKLFF,TGTGCCAGCAGTGACTCCGGGACAGGCAGGGAGAAACTGTTTTTT,15,TRBJ1-4,TRBV2,.,TRBD1
CAISEDRVGNTIYF,TGTGCCATCAGTGAAGACAGGGTCGGAAACACCATATATTTT,14,TRBJ1-3,TRBV10-3,.,TRBD1
CASTMAGYTEAFF,TGTGCCAGTACCATGGCAGGGTATACTGAAGCTTTCTTT,13,TRBJ1-1,TRBV19,.,.
CASSLLGYINEQFF,TGTGCCAGCAGCTTACTAGGATACATTAATGAGCAGTTCTTC,14,TRBJ2-1,TRBV5-4,.,.
CASSILGGYNEQFF,TGTGCCAGCAGTATTCTTGGAGGCTACAATGAGCAGTTCTTC,14,TRBJ2-1,TRBV6-5,.,.
CASSDPGGTQYF,TGTGCCAGTAGCGACCCGGGAGGGACTCAGTACTTC,12,TRBJ2-5,TRBV19,.,TRBD2
CASSLSMRGNSYEQYF,TGTGCCAGCAGCTTGAGTATGCGGGGTAACTCCTACGAGCAGTACTTC,16,TRBJ2-7,TRBV13,few,.
CATSRDAGTGNQPQHF,TGTGCCACCAGCAGAGATGCAGGGACAGGAAATCAGCCCCAGCATTTT,16,TRBJ1-5,TRBV15,.,TRBD1
CASAIRDSSYNEQFF,TGTGCTAGTGCCATTCGGGACAGCTCCTACAATGAGCAGTTCTTC,15,TRBJ2-1,TRBV12-5,few,TRBD1
CASSQDRVTETQYF,TGTGCTAGCAGCCAGGACAGGGTGACAGAGACCCAGTACTTC,14,TRBJ2-5,TRBV7-7,.,TRBD1
CASSQGGEKLFF,TGTGCCAGCAGCCAGGGAGGAGAAAAACTGTTTTTT,12,TRBJ1-4,TRBV6-5,.,.
CASSQGLKADEKLFF,TGTGCCAGCAGCCAAGGTCTCAAGGCGGATGAAAAACTGTTTTTT,15,TRBJ1-4,TRBV14,.,.
CATHLGQAEKLFF,TGTGCCACCCACCTCGGACAGGCTGAAAAACTGTTTTTT,13,TRBJ1-4,TRBV2,.,TRBD1
CASSLGPPSSARGPYEQYF,TGTGCCAGCAGCTTAGGACCCCCTTCTTCGGCGCGGGGGCCCTACGAGCAGTACTTC,19,TRBJ2-7,TRBV11-1,few,.
CASSSTDDTEAFF,TGTGCCAGCAGCTCGACAGATGACACTGAAGCTTTCTTT,13,TRBJ1-1,TRBV7-2,.,.
CAASVSYEQYF,TGTGCCGCTAGCGTTTCCTACGAGCAGTACTTC,11,TRBJ2-7,TRBV30,.,.
CASSLGAVTYEQYF,TGCGCCAGCAGCTTGGGGGCCGTCACCTACGAGCAGTACTTC,14,TRBJ2-7,TRBV5-1,.,.
CASRFPRNTGELFF,TGTGCCAGCAGATTCCCCCGTAACACCGGGGAGCTGTTTTTT,14,TRBJ2-2,TRBV6-5,.,.
CASSLSAGGSYEQYF,TGTGCCAGCAGTCTATCAGCGGGAGGGTCCTACGAGCAGTACTTC,15,TRBJ2-7,TRBV6-6,.,TRBD2